This T cell receptor (beta chain) was profiled in a study of T cells in Graves' hyperthyroidism and ophthalmopathy. Of note for this clonotype: At one end, the junction sequence differs from germline, possibly due to a read error.

CDR1 is SQVTM, CDR2 ANQGSEA, per germline. The length of the CDR3 is 12 residues. The TCR beta CDR3 regions underwent amplification using RNA transcripts as the source. Initially, a first-round RT-PCR of the TCR CDR3 employed the HTBI primer set. Via MiXCR, TCRdb re-called the multiplex PCR reads, giving one row per CDR3 protein. The sample lists hundreds of thousands of distinct CDR3 sequences; roughly 14% were seen once. This TCR was sampled from a man younger than 35 with Graves' ophthalmopathy. The chain combines TRBV29-1 with TRBJ2-1, with D unclear. Material for sequencing was blood. CDR3 region: CSVEGFYNEKFF. CDR3 in DNA: TGCAGCGTTGAAGGATTTTACAATGAGAAGTTCTTC.